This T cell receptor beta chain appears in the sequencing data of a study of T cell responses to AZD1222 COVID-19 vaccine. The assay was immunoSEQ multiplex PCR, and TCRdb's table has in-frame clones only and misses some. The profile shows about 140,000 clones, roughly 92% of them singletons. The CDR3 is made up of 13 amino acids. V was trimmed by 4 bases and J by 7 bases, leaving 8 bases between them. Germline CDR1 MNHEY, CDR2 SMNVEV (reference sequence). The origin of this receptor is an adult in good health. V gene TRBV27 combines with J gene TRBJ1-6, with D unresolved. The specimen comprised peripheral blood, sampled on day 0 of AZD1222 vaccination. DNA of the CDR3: TGTGCCAGCAGTTGGGGAGGGAATTCACCCCTCCACTTT. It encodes CASSWGGNSPLHF.